The 18 T cell receptor beta chains presented below share a single source sample, sequenced in a study of T cell repertoires in cytomegalovirus infection. TCRdb called the reads again in MiXCR, with one record for every CDR3 protein. The table includes around 360,000 distinct CDR3 sequences, about 32% detected once. These receptors have no known antigen. The starting material was cultured PBMCs, obtained from culture after CMV antigen stimulation. These receptors all come from a human donor in good health (CMV status not recorded). Some clones in this sample may be carry-over from other donors' samples.

This clonotype appeared a few times. V is TRBV4-3 and J is TRBJ2-7; a weak D match, TRBD2 (5 bases). The CDR3 sequence is 15 residues long. Between the trimmed V and J ends, which lost 0 bases and 3 bases, there was a span of 12 bases. Germline CDR1 reads LGHNA; CDR2 reads YSLEER. CDR3 protein: CASSQDASEGYEQYV. In nucleotides, the CDR3 is TGCGCCAGCAGCCAAGATGCTTCAGAGGGCTACGAGCAGTACGTC.

The genes are TRBV28 and TRBJ1-4, with 8 nucleotides matching TRBD1. V lost 5 bases and J lost 8; bases outside the gene matches: 13. Germline values: CDR1 MDHEN, CDR2 SYDVKM. The CDR3 has 16 residues. DNA for the CDR3: TGTGCCAGCAGTCCCCAATTTGACAGGGGAGGCGAAAAACTGTTTTTT. Its protein product is CASSPQFDRGGEKLFF.

This clonotype was counted between two and nine times. The chain uses TRBV7-3 and TRBJ2-1; D perhaps matches TRBD2 (7 bases). This CDR3 region has 15 residues. In germline, CDR1 is SGHTA, CDR2 FQGTGA. V lost 4 bases, J lost 2 bases, and 12 bases lay in between. The CDR3 here is CASSSTGTTYNEQFF. For the CDR3, the DNA is TGTGCCAGCAGCTCAACAGGGACTACCTACAATGAGCAGTTCTTC.

The chain's CDR3 is CASSLGGPGANVLTF. The CDR3 bases are TGTGCCAGCAGTTTGGGGGGACCTGGGGCCAACGTCCTGACTTTC. The chain links TRBV28 to TRBJ2-6; possibly TRBD2 for D (6 bases). CDR1 and CDR2 (germline): MDHEN, SYDVKM. CDR3 length: 15 residues. Trimming took off 3 bases at V and 2 bases at J, with 8 bases between the two ends.

The gene calls are TRBV7-9 and TRBJ2-1, with no clear D. This CDR3 has 16 amino acids. Germline CDR1 is SEHNR and CDR2 is FQNEAQ (reference sequence). The V end was cut by 5 bases, the J end by 5 bases, with 19 bases between. The CDR3 nucleotides are TGTGCCAGCAGCCCACTTCGGTTCGGAAGGAACAATGAGCAGTTCTTC. Translation gives CASSPLRFGRNNEQFF.

The V and J genes are TRBV28 and TRBJ2-3; 10 bases are a match to TRBD2. Germline-derived CDR1 and CDR2 are MDHEN and SYDVKM. Unmatched junction bases numbered 4, after V lost 4 bases and J lost 0 bases. CDR3 length: 16 residues. The CDR3 region is CASSSGLAASTDTQYF. CDR3 bases: TGTGCCAGCAGTTCCGGACTAGCGGCTAGCACAGATACGCAGTATTTT.

The V call is TRBV7-8, the J call TRBJ2-7; D not resolved. CDR1 SGHVS and CDR2 FQNEAQ come from the germline V gene. Trimming shortened V by 4 bases and J by 0 bases, and 19 bases separated the two germline ends. This CDR3 spans 17 amino acids. This CDR3 reads CASSSQIFASGSYEQYF. In DNA, the CDR3 is TGTGCCAGCAGCTCCCAAATTTTCGCGTCGGGCTCCTACGAGCAGTACTTC.

The rearrangement links TRBV4-3 to TRBJ1-5; a weak D match, TRBD1 (6 bases). Germline assignment: CDR1 LGHNA and CDR2 YSLEER. Trimming shortened V by 1 base and J by 2 bases, and 15 bases separated the two germline ends. The CDR3 sequence is 17 residues long. The CDR3 is CASSQVGGAKGNQPQHF. The CDR3 nucleotides are TGCGCCAGCAGCCAAGTAGGGGGGGCGAAGGGCAATCAGCCCCAGCATTTT.

The CDR3 here is CASVPTGTRTDTQYF. As DNA, the CDR3 is TGTGCTAGTGTTCCTACAGGGACTCGCACAGATACGCAGTATTTT. The gene calls are TRBV12-5 and TRBJ2-3; D possibly uses TRBD1 or TRBD2 (6 bases each). Germline loops: CDR1 LGHNT, CDR2 FRNRAP. The CDR3 has 15 amino acids. Trimming pared 7 bases from V and 1 base from J, leaving 15 bases between. The entire variable domain, with the rest obtained from reference TRBV12-5 and TRBJ2-3, is as follows: DARVTQTPRHKVTEMGQEVTMRCQPILGHNTVFWYRQTMMQGLELLAYFRNRAPLDDSGMPKDRFSAEMPDATLATLKIQPSEPRDSAVYFCASVPTGTRTDTQYFGPGTRLTVL.

The chain employs TRBV6-2 or TRBV6-3 and TRBJ2-2; maybe TRBD2 (5 bases). V lost 7 bases and J lost 4, with 10 bases in between. The CDR3 has 13 amino acids. Germline CDR1 is MNHEY and CDR2 is SVGEGT. The CDR3 region is CASTRRPTGELFF. In DNA form, the CDR3 reads TGTGCCAGCACGAGGAGGCCCACCGGGGAGCTGTTTTTT.

This clonotype has only a few counts. The chain links TRBV10-3 to TRBJ2-6; 10 nucleotides align to TRBD2. With V trimmed by 0 bases and J by 0 bases, 2 bases remained unmatched. In germline, CDR1 is ENHRY, CDR2 SYGVKD. This CDR3 contains 18 residues. CDR3 bases: TGTGCCATCAGTGAGTCGATAGCGGGAGGCTCTGGGGCCAACGTCCTGACTTTC. Its translation is CAISESIAGGSGANVLTF.

In this sample, this clonotype turned up a few times. V and J are TRBV7-2 and TRBJ2-1; 9 bases match TRBD1. J lost 7 bases, V lost 4 bases, and 11 bases had no gene match. Germline CDR1 and CDR2: SGHTA and FQGNSA. The CDR3 is made up of 16 amino acids. The CDR3 is CASSSYRDRVRNEQFF. The CDR3 DNA sequence: TGTGCCAGCAGCTCCTACCGGGACAGGGTAAGGAATGAGCAGTTCTTC.

This clonotype turned up a few times. The chain employs TRBV7-6 and TRBJ1-1; D is ambiguous. The V end lost 1 base, the J end lost 11 bases, and 11 bases lay between the germline ends. Germline assignment: CDR1 SGHVS and CDR2 FNYEAQ. The CDR3 sequence is 12 residues long. This CDR3 reads CASSLEWNRAFF. The CDR3 DNA sequence: TGTGCCAGCAGCTTAGAATGGAATAGGGCTTTCTTT.

The chain combines TRBV5-1 with TRBJ2-2; D is possibly TRBD1 (6 bases). CDR1 and CDR2 (germline): SGHRS, YFSETQ. This CDR3 spans 14 amino acids. The V end lost 4 bases, the J end lost 4 bases, and 11 bases lay between the germline ends. This CDR3 reads CASSNRVGTGELFF. CDR3 nucleotide sequence: TGCGCCAGCAGCAACAGGGTGGGCACCGGGGAGCTGTTTTTT.

The genes are TRBV6-5 and TRBJ2-1; D might be TRBD2 (5 bases). V gave up 0 bases and J gave up 3 bases, with 9 bases separating them. The CDR3 contains 15 residues. Germline V lookup: CDR1 MNHEY, CDR2 SVGAGI. Here the CDR3 reads CASSYSRTLYNEQFF. CDR3 coding DNA: TGTGCCAGCAGTTACTCAAGGACTCTCTACAATGAGCAGTTCTTC.

This clonotype has more than one count but fewer than ten. The chain has TRBV6-6 and TRBJ2-7, with 7 bases matching TRBD2. After removal of 6 bases from V and 6 bases from J, the junction contained 5 bases not matched to a gene. Germline assignment: CDR1 MNHNY and CDR2 SVGAGI (reference sequence). The CDR3 spans 12 residues. CDR3 in amino acids: CASSQRGSEQYF. CDR3 sequence (DNA): TGTGCCAGCAGCCAGCGGGGAAGCGAGCAGTACTTC.

This clonotype was recorded once. The J gene is TRBJ1-3, the V gene TRBV5-4; D is ambiguous. Trimming took off 1 base at V and 3 bases at J, with 5 bases between the two ends. Germline V lookup: CDR1 SGHNT, CDR2 YYREEE (reference sequence). This CDR3 is built from 13 residues. The CDR3 region is CASSLTNGNTIYF. The CDR3 bases are TGTGCCAGCAGCTTGACAAATGGAAACACCATATATTTT.

The chain is built from TRBV4-1 and TRBJ2-1, with TRBD2 identical over 10 bases. Trimming cost V 3 bases and J 4 bases; bases outside gene matches: 6. This CDR3 has 16 amino acids. Germline CDR1 is MGHRA and CDR2 is YSYEKL. The CDR3 is CASSHIAGGAYNEQFF. The CDR3 DNA is TGCGCCAGCAGCCATATAGCGGGGGGAGCTTACAATGAGCAGTTCTTC.